This paragraph reports one T cell receptor beta chain. Its cognate antigen is unknown. Next came a second PCR, run for about 6 to 12 cycles, which used a sample-barcoded 5' primer along with a J-beta primer mix. The template-switch adaptor was a 5' adaptor with 12 random nucleotides. It tagged each cDNA molecule. Each CDR3 protein is one row after TCRdb ran MiXCR on the 5' RACE reads. The sample lists some 1,500,000 distinct CDR3 sequences, 35% to 45% seen once, with 4% in the top ten. The sample comes from a study of blood T cells in healthy people across ages. Whole-study results and caveats: Long-lived donors had more naive CD4+ cells and higher diversity than aged donors.

V lost 6 bases and J lost 4, with 17 bases in between. The length of the CDR3 is 15 residues. Germline values: CDR1 MNHEY, CDR2 SVGEGT. J is TRBJ2-3 and V is TRBV6-2 or TRBV6-3; D could derive from TRBD1 or TRBD2 (5 bases each). The origin of this receptor is a young woman in good health. Sequencing was performed on blood. The CDR3 is CASRDPGPTPDTQYF. The CDR3 DNA is TGTGCCAGCAGGGATCCGGGACCGACCCCAGATACGCAGTATTTT.